The T cell receptor (beta chain) under discussion was sequenced for a study of cytomegalovirus exposure and HLA in healthy donors. Study background: From donors who were HLA-typed, an early data release held 75 million to 85 million unique TCRs.

Points from the study as a whole: Among CMV-associated TCR beta chains, most appeared HLA-restricted in a later analysis.

Comments on this clone: No antigen is known for it.

The PCR used 60 Vbeta and 13 Jbeta primers. TCRdb's copy holds only in-frame clones and misses some; the assay was immunoSEQ multiplex PCR. This sample carries some 140,000 clones, 79% of them seen once, and the ten largest clones take about 6.8%. V lost 1 base and J lost 5; bases outside the gene matches: 9. CDR3 length equals 16 residues. CDR1 and CDR2 (germline): SGHVS, FNYEAQ. Sequencing used PBMCs. The receptor comes from a man between 35 and 55 years old in good health and CMV-seropositive. V gene TRBV7-6 combines with J gene TRBJ2-3; 7 bases line up with TRBD2. The CDR3: CASSLESGILRDTQYF. CDR3 nucleotides: TGTGCCAGCAGCTTAGAGAGCGGGATTCTTAGAGATACGCAGTATTTT.